This TCR beta chain came from a study of blood T cell repertoires in COVID-19 (dated by TCRdb to 2018 to 2021). Regarding the complete study: Samples covering the acute and convalescent phases of COVID-19 were provided by collaborators in the United States, Italy and Spain. The material from the prospective study consisted of cDNA or gDNA derived from T cells, B-cell-depleted T cells, or PBMCs. Deeply sampled blood TCRbeta repertoires from subjects exposed to, actively infected with, or recovered from COVID-19 were included in the dataset. A freely available public database, intended as a resource for researchers studying the immune response to SARS-CoV-2, is where the repertoires were released. Samples came from the ongoing ImmuneRACE study (first 160 participants) plus 1,254 subjects from 6 global collaborators. Sample metadata almost always included a de-identified subject ID, COVID-19 status, age in years and sex. Where available, HLA class I and class II types were taken from metadata supplied by the sample provider and were not determined by assay-based typing.

The CDR3 holds 13 amino acids from the cysteine to the phenylalanine. Only CDR3 DNA remains: 39 bases, in frame from the first base. V was cut back by 2 bases and J by 1 base, leaving a gap of 5 bases between them. Study-wide findings and limitations: The quantity of clinical and demographic metadata differed by source and by participant and was supplied without curation.

Whole blood was collected in K2EDTA tubes by collaborating institutions according to the institutions' own protocols. Collaborator samples were shipped for TCRbeta analysis as frozen whole blood, isolated PBMCs, or DNA extracted from either sample type. Comment on this clone: The antigen it recognizes is unknown. Base qualities are not recorded, but no much larger clone differs from it by a single base.

The immunoSEQ Assay, a bias-controlled multiplex PCR, was used to amplify TCRbeta CDR3 regions from genomic DNA. Concerning the study's data processing: Within the assay, amplification of reference gene primers was used to estimate how many nucleated cells each sample contained. To quantify the absolute abundance of each unique TCRbeta CDR3 rearrangement, sequence reads were collapsed and filtered. For each sample, productive Simpson clonality was calculated by taking the square root of Simpson's diversity index across productive rearrangements. Here the immuneACCESS table is served through TCRdb, limited to in-frame sequences with V and J called. Missing clones are a known gap in these copies; in checked studies unresolved V genes cover under half, and the rest lacks a known reason. Clonal size and the V and J genes are those of that table, whereas D and trimming came from the DNA. The sample yields approximately 67,000 clones; about 90% were counted once. Together, the top ten hold 6% to 9.5% of the sample.

Sequencing input: peripheral blood. The sequence was obtained from a human donor in a cohort sampled during active COVID-19. This chain is built from TRBV12-3 or TRBV12-4 and TRBJ1-2, with the D gene call left open. The CDR3 protein is CASSLWSNYGYTF. The nucleotide sequence is TGTGCCAGCAGTTTATGGAGTAACTATGGCTACACCTTC.